The 3 T cell receptor beta chains below were found in one sample sequenced in a study of early T cells in non-severe SARS-CoV-2 infection. TCRdb reprocessed the 5' RACE reads via MiXCR and lists one record per CDR3 protein. Here the sample spans roughly 80,000 distinct CDR3 sequences, over 9% being singletons. The sample consisted of whole blood. These receptors all come from an adult who was a healthcare worker with PCR-confirmed SARS-CoV-2 infection or an uninfected control (not recorded which).

This clonotype was seen at least ten times. The chain joins TRBV15 to TRBJ1-5; no clear D. CDR1 and CDR2 (germline): LNHNV, YYDKDF (reference sequence). V lost 0 bases to trimming and J lost 1 base, with 7 bases between them. The CDR3 covers 15 residues. The CDR3 region is CATSRDLGSNQPQHF. The CDR3 bases are TGTGCCACCAGCAGAGATCTAGGGAGCAATCAGCCCCAGCATTTT.

This clonotype has a count of ten or more. The genes are TRBV3-1 and TRBJ2-3, with D possibly being TRBD1 (5 bases). Germline V gene sequence: CDR1 LGHDT, CDR2 YNNKEL (reference sequence). The CDR3 extends over 17 amino acids. Trimming cost V 10 bases and J 0 bases, with 23 bases left between them. The CDR3 bases are TGTGCCACCTCCGACAGACATATAACATCTAGCACAGATACGCAGTATTTT. This gives the protein CATSDRHITSSTDTQYF.

This clonotype was recorded many times. This chain uses TRBV9 with TRBJ2-1; possible D gene TRBD1, 5 bases. Trimming removed 4 bases from V and 13 bases from J, with 12 bases in between. In germline, CDR1 is SGDLS, CDR2 YYNGEE. This CDR3 has 11 residues. CDR3 DNA sequence: TGTGCCAGCAGCTCCATCAGGGAACAGTTCTTC. This translates into CASSSIREQFF.